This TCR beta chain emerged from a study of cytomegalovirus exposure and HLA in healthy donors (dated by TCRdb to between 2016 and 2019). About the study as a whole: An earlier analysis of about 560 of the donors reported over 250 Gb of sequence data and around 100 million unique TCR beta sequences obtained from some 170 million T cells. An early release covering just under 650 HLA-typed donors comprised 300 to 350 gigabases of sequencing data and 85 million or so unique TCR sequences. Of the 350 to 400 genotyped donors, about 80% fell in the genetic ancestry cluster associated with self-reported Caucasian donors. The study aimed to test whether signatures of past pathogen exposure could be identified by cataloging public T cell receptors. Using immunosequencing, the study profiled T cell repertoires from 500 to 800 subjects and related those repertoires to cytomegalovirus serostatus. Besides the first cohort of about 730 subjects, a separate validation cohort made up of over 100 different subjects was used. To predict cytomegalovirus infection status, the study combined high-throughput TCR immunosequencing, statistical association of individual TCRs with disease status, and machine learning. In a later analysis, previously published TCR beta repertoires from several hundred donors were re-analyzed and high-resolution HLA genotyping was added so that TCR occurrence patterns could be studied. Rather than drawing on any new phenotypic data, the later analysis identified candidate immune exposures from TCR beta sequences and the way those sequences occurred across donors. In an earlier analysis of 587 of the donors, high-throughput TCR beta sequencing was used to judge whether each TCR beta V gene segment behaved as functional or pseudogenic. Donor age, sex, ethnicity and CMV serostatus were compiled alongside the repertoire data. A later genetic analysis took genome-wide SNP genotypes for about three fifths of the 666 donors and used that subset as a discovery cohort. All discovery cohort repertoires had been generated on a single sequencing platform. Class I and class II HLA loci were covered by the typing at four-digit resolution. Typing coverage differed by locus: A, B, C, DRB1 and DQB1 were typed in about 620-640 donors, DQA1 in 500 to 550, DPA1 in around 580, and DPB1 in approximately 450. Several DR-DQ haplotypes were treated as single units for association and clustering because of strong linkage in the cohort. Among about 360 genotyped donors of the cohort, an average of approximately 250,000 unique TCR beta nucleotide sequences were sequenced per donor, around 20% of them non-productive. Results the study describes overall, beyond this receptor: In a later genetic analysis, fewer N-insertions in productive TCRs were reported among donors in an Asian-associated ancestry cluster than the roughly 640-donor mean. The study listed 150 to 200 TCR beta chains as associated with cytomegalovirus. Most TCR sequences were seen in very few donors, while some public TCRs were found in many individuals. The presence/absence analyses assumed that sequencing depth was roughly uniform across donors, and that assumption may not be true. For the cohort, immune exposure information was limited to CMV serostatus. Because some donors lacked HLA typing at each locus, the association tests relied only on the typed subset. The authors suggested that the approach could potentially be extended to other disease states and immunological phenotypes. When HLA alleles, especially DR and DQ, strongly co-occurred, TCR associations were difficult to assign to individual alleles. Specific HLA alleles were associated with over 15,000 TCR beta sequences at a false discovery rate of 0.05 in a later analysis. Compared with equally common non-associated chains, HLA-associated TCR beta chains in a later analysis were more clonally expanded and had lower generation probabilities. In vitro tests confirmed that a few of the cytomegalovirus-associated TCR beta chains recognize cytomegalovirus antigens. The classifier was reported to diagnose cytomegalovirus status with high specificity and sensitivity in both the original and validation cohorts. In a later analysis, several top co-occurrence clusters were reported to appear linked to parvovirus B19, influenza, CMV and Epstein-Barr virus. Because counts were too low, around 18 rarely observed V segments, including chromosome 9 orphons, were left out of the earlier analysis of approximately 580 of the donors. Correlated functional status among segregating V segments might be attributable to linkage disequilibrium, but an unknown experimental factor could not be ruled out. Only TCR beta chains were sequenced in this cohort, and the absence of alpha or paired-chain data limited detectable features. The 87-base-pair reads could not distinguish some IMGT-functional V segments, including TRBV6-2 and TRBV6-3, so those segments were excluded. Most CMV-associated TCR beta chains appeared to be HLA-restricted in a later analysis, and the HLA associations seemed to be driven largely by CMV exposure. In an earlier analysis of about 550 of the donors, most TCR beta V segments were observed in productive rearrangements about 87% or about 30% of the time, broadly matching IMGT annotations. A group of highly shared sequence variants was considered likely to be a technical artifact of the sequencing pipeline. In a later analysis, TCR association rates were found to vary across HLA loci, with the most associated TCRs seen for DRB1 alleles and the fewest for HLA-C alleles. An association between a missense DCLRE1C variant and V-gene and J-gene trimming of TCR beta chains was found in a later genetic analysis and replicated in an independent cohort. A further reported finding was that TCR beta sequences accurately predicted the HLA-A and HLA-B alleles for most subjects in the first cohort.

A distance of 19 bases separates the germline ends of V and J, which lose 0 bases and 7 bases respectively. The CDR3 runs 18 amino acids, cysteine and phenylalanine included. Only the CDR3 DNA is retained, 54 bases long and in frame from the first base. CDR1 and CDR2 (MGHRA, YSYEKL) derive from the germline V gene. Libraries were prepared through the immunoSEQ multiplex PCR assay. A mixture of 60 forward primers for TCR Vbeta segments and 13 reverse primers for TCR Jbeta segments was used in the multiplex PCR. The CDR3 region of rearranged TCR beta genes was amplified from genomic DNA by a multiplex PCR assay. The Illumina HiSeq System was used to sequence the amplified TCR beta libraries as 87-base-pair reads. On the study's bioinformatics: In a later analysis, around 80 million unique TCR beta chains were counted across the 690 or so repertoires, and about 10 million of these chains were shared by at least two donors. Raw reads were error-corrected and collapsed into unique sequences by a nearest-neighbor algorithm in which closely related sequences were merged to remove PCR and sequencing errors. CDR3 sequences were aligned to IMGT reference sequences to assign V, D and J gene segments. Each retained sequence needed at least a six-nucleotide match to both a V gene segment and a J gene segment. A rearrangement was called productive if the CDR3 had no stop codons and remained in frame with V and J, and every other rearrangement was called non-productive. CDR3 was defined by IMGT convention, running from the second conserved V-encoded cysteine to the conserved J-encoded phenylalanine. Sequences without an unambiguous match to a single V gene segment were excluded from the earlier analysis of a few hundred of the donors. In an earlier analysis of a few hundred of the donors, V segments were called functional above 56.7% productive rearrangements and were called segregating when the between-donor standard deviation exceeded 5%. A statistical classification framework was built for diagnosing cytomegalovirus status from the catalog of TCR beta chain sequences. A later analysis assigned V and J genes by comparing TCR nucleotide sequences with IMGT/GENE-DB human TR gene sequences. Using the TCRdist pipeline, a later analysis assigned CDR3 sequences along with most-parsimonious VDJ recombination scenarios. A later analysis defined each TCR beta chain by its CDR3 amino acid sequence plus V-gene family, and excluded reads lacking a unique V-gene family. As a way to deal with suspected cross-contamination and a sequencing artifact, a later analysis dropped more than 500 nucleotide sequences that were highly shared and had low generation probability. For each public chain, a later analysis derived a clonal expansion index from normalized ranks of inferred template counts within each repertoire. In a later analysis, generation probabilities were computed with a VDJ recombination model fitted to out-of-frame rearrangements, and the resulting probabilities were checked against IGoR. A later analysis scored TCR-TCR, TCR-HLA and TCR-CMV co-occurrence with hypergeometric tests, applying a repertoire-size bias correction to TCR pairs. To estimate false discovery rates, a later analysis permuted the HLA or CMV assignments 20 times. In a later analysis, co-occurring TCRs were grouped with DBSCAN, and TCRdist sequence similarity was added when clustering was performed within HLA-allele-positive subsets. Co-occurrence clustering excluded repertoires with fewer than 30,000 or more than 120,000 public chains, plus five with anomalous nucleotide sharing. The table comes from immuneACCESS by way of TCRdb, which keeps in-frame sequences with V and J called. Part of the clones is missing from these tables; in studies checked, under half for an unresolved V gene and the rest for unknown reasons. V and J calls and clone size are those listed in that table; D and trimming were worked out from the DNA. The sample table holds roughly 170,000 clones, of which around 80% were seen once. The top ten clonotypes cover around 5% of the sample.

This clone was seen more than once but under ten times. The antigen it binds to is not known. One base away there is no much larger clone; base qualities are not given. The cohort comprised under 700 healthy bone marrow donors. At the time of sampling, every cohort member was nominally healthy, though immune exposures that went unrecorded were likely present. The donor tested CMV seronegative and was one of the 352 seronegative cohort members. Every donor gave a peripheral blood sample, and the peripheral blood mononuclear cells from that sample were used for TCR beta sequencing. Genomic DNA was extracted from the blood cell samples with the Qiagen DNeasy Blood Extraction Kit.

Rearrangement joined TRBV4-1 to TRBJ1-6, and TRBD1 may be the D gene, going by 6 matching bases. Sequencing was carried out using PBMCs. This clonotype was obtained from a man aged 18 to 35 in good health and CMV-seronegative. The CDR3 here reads CASSQDRGRGQWNSPLHF. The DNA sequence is TGCGCCAGCAGCCAAGATCGGGGCCGGGGACAATGGAATTCACCCCTCCACTTT.